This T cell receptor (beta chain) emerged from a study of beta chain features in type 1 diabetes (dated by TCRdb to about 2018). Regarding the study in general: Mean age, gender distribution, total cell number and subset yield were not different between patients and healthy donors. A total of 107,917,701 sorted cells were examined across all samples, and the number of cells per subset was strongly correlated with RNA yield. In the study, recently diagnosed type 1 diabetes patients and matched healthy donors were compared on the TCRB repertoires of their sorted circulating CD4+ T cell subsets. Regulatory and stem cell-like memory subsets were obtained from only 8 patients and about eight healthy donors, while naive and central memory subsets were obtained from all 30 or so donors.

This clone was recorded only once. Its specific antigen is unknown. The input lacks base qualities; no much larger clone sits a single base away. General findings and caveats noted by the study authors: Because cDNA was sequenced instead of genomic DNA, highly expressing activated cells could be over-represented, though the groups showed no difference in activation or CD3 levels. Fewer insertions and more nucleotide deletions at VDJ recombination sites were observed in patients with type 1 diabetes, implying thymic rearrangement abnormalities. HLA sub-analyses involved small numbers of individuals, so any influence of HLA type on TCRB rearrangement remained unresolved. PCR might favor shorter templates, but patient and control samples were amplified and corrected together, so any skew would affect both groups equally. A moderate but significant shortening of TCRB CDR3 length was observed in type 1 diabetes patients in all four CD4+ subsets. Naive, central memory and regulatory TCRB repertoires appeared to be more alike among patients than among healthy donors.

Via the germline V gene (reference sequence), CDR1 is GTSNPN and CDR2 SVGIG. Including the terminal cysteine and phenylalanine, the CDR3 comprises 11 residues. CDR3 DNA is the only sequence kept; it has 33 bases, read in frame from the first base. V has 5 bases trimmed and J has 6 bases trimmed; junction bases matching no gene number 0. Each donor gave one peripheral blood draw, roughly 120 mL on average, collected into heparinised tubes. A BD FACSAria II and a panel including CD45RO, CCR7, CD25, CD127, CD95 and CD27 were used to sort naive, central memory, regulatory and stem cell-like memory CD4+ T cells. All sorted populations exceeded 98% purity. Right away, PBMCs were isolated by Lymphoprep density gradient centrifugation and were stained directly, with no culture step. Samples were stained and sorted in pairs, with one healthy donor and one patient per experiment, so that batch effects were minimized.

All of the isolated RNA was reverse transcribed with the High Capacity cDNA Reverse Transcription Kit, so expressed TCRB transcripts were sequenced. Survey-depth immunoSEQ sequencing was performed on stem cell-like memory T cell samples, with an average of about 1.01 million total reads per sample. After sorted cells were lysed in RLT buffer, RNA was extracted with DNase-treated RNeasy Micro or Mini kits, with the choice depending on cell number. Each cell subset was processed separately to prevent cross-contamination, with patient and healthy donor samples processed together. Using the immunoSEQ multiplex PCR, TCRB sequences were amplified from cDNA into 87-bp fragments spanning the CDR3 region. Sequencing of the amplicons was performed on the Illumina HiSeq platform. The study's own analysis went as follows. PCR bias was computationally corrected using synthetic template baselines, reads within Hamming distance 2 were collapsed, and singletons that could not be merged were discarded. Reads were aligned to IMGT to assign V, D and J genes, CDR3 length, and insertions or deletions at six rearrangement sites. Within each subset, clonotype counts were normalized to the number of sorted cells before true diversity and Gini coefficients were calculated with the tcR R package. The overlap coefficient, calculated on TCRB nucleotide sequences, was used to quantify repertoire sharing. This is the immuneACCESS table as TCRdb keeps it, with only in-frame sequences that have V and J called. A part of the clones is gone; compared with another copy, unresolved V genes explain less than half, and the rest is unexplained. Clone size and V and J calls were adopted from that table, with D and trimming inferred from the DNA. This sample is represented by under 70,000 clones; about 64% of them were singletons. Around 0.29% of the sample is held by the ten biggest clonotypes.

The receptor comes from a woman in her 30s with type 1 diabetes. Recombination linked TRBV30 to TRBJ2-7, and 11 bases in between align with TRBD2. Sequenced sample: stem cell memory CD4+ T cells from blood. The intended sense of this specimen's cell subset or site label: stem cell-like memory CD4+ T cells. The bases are TGTGCCTGGGGGACTAGCGGCGAGCAGTACTTC. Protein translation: CAWGTSGEQYF.